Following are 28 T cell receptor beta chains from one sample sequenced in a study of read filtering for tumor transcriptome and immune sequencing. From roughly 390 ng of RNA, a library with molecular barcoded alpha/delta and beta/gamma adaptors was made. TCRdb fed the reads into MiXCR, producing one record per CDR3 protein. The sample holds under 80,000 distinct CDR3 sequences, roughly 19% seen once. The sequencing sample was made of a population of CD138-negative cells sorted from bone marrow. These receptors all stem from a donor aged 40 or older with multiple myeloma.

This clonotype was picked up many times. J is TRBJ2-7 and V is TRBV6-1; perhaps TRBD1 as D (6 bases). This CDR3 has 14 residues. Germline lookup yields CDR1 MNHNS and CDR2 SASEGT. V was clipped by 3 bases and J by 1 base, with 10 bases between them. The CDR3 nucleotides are TGTGCCAGCAGTGATAGGGGGATTTCCTACGAGCAGTACTTC. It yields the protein CASSDRGISYEQYF.

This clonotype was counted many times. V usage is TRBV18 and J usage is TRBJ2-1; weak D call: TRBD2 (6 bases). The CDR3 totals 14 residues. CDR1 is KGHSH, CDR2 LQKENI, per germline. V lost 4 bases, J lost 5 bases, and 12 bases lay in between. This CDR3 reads CASSRTGANNEQFF. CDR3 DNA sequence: TGTGCCAGCTCACGTACGGGAGCAAACAATGAGCAGTTCTTC.

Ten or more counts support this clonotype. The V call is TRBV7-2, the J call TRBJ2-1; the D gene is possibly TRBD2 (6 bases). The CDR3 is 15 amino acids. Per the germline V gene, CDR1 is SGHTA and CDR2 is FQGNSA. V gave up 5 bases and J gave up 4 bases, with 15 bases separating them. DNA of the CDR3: TGTGCCAGCAGCCGGGGGTGGGGGGAGTACAATGAGCAGTTCTTC. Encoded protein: CASSRGWGEYNEQFF.

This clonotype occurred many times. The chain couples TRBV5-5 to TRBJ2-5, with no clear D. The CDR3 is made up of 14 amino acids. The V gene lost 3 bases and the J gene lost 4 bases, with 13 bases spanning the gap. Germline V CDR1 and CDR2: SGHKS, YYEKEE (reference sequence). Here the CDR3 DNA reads TGTGCCAGCAGCTCTCGGACCAGAGGAGAGACCCAGTACTTC. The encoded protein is CASSSRTRGETQYF.

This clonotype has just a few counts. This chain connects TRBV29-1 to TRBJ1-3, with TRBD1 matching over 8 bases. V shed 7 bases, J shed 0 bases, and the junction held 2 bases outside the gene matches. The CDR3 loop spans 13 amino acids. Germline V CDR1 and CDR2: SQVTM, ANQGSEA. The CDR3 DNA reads TGCAGCGCGGGGACAGGCTCTGGAAACACCATATATTTT. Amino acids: CSAGTGSGNTIYF. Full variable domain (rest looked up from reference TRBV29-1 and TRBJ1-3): SAVISQKPSRDICQRGTSLTIQCQVDSQVTMMFWYRQQPGQSLTLIATANQGSEATYESGFVIDKFPISRPNLTFSTLTVSNMSPEDSSIYLCSAGTGSGNTIYFGEGSWLTVV.

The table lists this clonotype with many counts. The CDR3 loop is CSARPGSEGRTQYF. CDR3 nucleotide sequence: TGCAGTGCTAGGCCCGGGAGTGAGGGACGGACCCAGTACTTC. The chain employs TRBV20-1 and TRBJ2-5, with D tentatively TRBD2 (6 bases). V lost 3 bases and J 7 bases, leaving 18 bases between the germline ends. The CDR3 is 14 residues long. Germline V CDR1 and CDR2: DFQATT, SNEGSKA (reference sequence).

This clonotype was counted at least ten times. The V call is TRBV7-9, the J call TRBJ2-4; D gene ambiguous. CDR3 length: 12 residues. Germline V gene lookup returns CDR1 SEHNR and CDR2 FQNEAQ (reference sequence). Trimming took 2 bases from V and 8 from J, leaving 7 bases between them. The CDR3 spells CASSLSVDIQYF. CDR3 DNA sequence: TGTGCCAGCAGCTTATCAGTCGACATTCAGTACTTC.

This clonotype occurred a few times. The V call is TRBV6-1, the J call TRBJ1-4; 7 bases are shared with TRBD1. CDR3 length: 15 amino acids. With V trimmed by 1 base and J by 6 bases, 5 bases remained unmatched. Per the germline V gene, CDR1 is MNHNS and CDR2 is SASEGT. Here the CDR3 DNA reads TGTGCCAGCAGTGAAGTCAGGGGGTTAGATGAAAAACTGTTTTTT. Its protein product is CASSEVRGLDEKLFF.

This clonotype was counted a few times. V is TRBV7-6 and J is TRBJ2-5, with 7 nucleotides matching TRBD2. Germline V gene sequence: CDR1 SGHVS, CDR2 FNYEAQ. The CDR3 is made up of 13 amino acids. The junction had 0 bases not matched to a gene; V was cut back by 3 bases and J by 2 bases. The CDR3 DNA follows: TGTGCCAGCAGCTTTAGCGGGCAAGAGACCCAGTACTTC. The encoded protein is CASSFSGQETQYF.

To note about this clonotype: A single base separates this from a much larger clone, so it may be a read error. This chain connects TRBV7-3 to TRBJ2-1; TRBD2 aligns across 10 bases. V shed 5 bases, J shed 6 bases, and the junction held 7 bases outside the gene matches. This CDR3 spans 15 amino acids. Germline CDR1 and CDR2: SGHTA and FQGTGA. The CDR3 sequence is CASSHPSGRANEQFF. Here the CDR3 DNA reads TGTGCCAGCAGCCACCCAAGCGGGAGGGCCAATGAGCAGTTCTTC. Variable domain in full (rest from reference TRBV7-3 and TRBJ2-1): GAGVSQTPSNKVTEKGKYVELRCDPISGHTALYWYRQSLGQGPEFLIYFQGTGAADDSGLPNDRFFAVRPEGSVSTLKIQRTERGDSAVYLCASSHPSGRANEQFFGPGTRLTVL.

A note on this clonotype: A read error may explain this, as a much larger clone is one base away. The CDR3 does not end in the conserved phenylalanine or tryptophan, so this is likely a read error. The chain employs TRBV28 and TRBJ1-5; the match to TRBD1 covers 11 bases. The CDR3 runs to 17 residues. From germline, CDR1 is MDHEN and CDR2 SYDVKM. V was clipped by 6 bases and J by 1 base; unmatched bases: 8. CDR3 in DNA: TGTGCCAGCAGCCGGGACAGGGGGAAACGGAGCAATCAGCCCCAGCATCTT. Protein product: CASSRDRGKRSNQPQHL.

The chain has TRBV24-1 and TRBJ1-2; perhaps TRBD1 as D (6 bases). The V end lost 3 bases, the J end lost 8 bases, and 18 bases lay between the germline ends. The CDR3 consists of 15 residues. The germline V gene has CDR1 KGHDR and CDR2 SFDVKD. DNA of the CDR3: TGTGCCACCAGTGATAGGGGGATGCTACAGGCGGGCTACACCTTC. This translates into CATSDRGMLQAGYTF.

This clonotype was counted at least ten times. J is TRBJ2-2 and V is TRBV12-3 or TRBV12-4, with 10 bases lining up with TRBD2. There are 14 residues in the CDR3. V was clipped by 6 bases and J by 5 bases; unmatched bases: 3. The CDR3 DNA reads TGTGCCAGCAGGTTGACTAGCGGGACCGGGGAGCTGTTTTTT. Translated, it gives CASRLTSGTGELFF.

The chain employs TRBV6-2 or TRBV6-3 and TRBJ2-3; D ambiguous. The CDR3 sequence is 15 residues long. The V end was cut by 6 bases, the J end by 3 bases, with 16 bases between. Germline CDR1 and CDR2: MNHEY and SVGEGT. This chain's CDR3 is CASRGAACNTDTQYF. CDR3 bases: TGTGCCAGCAGAGGAGCTGCCTGTAATACAGATACGCAGTATTTT.

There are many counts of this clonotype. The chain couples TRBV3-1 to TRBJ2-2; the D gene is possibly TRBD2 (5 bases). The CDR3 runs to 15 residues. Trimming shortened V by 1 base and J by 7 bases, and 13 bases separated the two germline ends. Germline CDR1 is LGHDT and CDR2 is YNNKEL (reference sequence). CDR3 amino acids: CASSQVWSRGGELFF. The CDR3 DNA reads TGTGCCAGCAGCCAAGTTTGGAGTCGGGGCGGGGAGCTGTTTTTT.

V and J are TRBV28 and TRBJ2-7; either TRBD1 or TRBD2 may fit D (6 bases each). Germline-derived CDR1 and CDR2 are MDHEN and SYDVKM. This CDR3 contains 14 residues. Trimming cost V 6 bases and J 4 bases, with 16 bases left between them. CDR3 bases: TGTGCCAGCAGACCCCTGGGGGGCTTGTACGAGCAGTACTTC. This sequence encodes CASRPLGGLYEQYF.

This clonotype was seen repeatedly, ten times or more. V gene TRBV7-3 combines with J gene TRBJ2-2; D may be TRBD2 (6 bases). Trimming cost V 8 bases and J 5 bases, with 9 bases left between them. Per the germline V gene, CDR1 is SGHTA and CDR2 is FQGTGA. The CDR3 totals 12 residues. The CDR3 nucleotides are TGTGCCAGCGGGGCGGGGACCGGGGAGCTGTTTTTT. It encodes CASGAGTGELFF.

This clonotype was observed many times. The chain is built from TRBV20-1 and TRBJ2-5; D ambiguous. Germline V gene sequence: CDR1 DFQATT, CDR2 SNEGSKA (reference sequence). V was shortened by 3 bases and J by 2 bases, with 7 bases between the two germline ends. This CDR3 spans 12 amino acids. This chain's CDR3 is CSASVRQETQYF. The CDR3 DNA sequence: TGCAGTGCTAGTGTGAGACAAGAGACCCAGTACTTC.

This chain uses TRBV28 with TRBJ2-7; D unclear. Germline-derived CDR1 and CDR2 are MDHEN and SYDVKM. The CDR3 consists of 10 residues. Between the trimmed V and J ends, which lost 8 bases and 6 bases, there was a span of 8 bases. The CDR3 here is CASGRGEQYF. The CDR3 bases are TGTGCCAGCGGAAGAGGCGAGCAGTACTTC.

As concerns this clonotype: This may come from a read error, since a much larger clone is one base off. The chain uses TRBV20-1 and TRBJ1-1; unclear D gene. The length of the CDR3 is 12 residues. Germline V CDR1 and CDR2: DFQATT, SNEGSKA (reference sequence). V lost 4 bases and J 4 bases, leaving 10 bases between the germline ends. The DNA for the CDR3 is TGCAGTGCTATCGGGTGGGGCACTGAAGCTTTCTTT. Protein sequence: CSAIGWGTEAFF.

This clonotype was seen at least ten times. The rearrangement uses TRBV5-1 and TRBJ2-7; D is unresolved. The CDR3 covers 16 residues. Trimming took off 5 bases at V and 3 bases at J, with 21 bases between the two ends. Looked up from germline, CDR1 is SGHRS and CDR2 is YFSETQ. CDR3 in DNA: TGCGCCAGCAGTGATCCCACCCGGACGGTAAACTACGAGCAGTACTTC. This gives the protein CASSDPTRTVNYEQYF.

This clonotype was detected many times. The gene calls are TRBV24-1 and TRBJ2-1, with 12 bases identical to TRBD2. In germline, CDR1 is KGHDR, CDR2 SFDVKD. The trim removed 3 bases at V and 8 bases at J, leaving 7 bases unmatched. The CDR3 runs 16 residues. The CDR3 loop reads CATSDDLLAGGDEQFF. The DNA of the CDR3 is TGTGCCACCAGTGATGATCTCCTAGCGGGAGGGGATGAGCAGTTCTTC.

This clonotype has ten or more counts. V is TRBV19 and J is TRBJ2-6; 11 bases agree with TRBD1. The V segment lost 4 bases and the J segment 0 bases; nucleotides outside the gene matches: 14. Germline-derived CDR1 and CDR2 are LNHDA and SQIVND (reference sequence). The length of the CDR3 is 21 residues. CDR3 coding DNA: TGTGCCAGTAGTAAAACCTCGGGACAGGGGGTTCGAGGCTCTGGGGCCAACGTCCTGACTTTC. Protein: CASSKTSGQGVRGSGANVLTF. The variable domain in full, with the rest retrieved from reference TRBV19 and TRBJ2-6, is DGGITQSPKYLFRKEGQNVTLSCEQNLNHDAMYWYRQDPGQGLRLIYYSQIVNDFQKGDIAEGYSVSREKKESFPLTVTSAQKNPTAFYLCASSKTSGQGVRGSGANVLTFGAGSRLTVL.

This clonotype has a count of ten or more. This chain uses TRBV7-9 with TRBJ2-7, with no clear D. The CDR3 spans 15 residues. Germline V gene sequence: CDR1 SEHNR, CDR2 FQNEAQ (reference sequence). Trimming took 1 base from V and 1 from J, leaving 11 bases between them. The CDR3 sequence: CASSLGVIYSYEQYF. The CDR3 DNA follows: TGTGCCAGCAGCTTAGGGGTTATTTATTCCTACGAGCAGTACTTC. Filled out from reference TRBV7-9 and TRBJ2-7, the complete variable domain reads DTGVSQNPRHKITKRGQNVTFRCDPISEHNRLYWYRQTLGQGPEFLTYFQNEAQLEKSRLLSDRFSAERPKGSFSTLEIQRTEQGDSAMYLCASSLGVIYSYEQYFGPGTRLTVT.

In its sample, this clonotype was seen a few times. CDR3 bases: TGCGCCAGCAGCTTGGCCGGGAGCCAAGAGACCCAGTACTTC. Protein sequence: CASSLAGSQETQYF. The rearrangement uses TRBV5-1 and TRBJ2-5; TRBD2 is a possible D gene (6 bases). V shed 0 bases and J shed 1 base, with 7 bases lying between them. The V gene's germline CDR1 is SGHRS and CDR2 YFSETQ. The CDR3 has 14 residues.

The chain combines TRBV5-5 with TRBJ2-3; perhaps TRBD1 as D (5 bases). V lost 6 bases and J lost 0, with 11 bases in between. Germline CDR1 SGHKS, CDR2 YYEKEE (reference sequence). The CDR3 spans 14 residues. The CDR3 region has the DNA TGTGCCAGCAACACAAGGGGTAGCACAGATACGCAGTATTTT. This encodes CASNTRGSTDTQYF.

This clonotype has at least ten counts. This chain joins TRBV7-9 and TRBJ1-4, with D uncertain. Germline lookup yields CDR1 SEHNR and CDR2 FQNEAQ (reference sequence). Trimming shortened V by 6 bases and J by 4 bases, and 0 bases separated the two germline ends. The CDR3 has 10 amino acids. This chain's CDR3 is CASSNEKLFF. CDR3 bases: TGTGCCAGCAGTAATGAAAAACTGTTTTTT.

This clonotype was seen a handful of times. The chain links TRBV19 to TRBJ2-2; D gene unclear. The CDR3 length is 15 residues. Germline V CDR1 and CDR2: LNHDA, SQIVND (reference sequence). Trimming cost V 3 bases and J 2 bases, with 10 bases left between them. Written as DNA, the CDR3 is TGTGCCAGTAGTATTGTCAGACCAAACACCGGGGAGCTGTTTTTT. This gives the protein CASSIVRPNTGELFF.